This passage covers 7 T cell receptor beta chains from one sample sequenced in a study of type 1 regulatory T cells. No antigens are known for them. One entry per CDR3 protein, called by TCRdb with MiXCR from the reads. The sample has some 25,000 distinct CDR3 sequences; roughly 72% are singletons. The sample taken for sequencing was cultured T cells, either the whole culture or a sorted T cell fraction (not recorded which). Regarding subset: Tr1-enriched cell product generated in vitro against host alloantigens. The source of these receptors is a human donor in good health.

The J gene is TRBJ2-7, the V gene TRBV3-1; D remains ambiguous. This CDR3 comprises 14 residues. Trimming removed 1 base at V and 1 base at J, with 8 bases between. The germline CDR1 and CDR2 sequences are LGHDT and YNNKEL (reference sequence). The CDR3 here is CASSQGYSSYEQYF. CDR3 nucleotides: TGTGCCAGCAGCCAAGGCTATTCGTCCTACGAGCAGTACTTC.

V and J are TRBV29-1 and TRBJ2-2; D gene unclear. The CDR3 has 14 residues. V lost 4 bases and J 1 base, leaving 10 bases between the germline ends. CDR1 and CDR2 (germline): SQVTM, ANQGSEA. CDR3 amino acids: CSVGQPLNTGELFF. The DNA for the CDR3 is TGCAGCGTTGGTCAGCCACTGAACACCGGGGAGCTGTTTTTT.

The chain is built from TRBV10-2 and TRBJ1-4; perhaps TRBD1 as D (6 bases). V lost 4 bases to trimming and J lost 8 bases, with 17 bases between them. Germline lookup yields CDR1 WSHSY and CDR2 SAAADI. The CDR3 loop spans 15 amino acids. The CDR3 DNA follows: TGCGCCAGCAGTGGGGGCAGGGGAGGTCGGGAAAAACTGTTTTTT. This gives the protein CASSGGRGGREKLFF.

The CDR3 spells CASSLASGSNEKLFF. The DNA of the CDR3 is TGCGCCAGCAGCTTGGCGTCAGGCTCTAATGAAAAACTGTTTTTT. The genes are TRBV5-1 and TRBJ1-4; D ambiguous. Trimming left V 0 bases short and J 3 bases short, with 9 bases between. This CDR3 region has 15 residues. Germline CDR1 reads SGHRS; CDR2 reads YFSETQ.

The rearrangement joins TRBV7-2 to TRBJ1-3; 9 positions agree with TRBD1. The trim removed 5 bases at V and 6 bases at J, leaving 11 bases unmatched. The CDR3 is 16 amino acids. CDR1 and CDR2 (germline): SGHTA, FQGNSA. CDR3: CASSLNPGTGSNTIYF. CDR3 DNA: TGTGCCAGCAGCCTCAACCCCGGGACAGGGTCAAACACCATATATTTT.

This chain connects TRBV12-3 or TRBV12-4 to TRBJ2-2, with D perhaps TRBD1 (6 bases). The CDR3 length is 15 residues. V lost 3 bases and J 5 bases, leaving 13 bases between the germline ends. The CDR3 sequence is CASSLNREGTGELFF. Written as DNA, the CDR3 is TGTGCCAGCAGTTTGAACAGGGAAGGGACCGGGGAGCTGTTTTTT.

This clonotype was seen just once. In DNA form, the CDR3 reads TGTGCCAGCAGCTTATCCGGGACAGGGCCCTACGAGCAGTACTTC. Its protein product is CASSLSGTGPYEQYF. This sequence joins TRBV7-9 and TRBJ2-7; 9 bases are a match to TRBD1. The CDR3 contains 15 residues. Germline lookup yields CDR1 SEHNR and CDR2 FQNEAQ (reference sequence). Trimming removed 2 bases from V and 2 bases from J; junction bases left unmatched: 4.